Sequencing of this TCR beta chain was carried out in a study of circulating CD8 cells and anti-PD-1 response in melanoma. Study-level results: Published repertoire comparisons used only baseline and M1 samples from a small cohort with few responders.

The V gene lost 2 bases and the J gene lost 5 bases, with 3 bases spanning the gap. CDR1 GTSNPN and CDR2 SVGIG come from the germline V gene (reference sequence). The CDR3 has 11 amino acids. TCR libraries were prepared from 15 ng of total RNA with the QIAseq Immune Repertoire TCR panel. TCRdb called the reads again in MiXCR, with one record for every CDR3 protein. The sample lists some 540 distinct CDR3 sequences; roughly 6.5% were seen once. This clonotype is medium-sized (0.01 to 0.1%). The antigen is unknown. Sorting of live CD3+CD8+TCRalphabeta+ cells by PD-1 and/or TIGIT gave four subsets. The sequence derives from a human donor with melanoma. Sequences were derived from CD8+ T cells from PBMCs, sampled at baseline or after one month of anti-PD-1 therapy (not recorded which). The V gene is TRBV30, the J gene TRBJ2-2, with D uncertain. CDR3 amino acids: CAWSKTGELFF. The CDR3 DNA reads TGTGCCTGGAGTAAGACCGGGGAGCTGTTTTTT.